These 6 T cell receptor beta chains were all obtained from the same sample, sequenced in a study of blood T cells in healthy people across ages. Alongside a J-beta primer mix, a sample-barcoded 5' primer served in a second PCR lasting roughly 7 to 11 cycles. TCRdb called the 5' RACE reads again in MiXCR, with one record for every CDR3 protein. The sample lists some 760,000 distinct CDR3 sequences, roughly 25% seen once, with 9% to 9.5% in the top ten. The same data also contributed to another study, on T cells of mothers and their children.

The sequenced sample was blood. The source is a boy younger than 18 in good health.

The chain joins TRBV11-3 to TRBJ2-5, with D possibly being TRBD1 (6 bases). The end of the DNA fits TRBJ2-7 better, so the J call may be wrong. Germline lookup yields CDR1 SGHNT and CDR2 YENEEA. The CDR3 is made up of 16 amino acids. The DNA of the CDR3 is TGTGCCAGCAGCTTAGATCTAACCAGGGGATCCTACGAGCAGTACTTC. It codes for CASSLDLTRGSYEQYF.

V gene TRBV6-1 combines with J gene TRBJ2-5; D possibly corresponds to TRBD2 (5 bases). TRBJ2-7 explains the end of the DNA better; the J call may be wrong. The CDR3 runs 18 residues. Germline-derived CDR1 and CDR2 are MNHNS and SASEGT. The CDR3 region is CASSEVPGLLVVFYEQYF. The DNA for the CDR3 is TGTGCCAGCAGTGAAGTTCCCGGACTCCTTGTAGTGTTCTACGAGCAGTACTTC.

The rearrangement joins TRBV5-6 to TRBJ1-5; D is unclear. The CDR3 sequence is 17 residues long. V lost 0 bases and J 0 bases, leaving 13 bases between the germline ends. CDR1 SGHDT and CDR2 YYEEEE come from the germline V gene. The CDR3, as DNA: TGTGCCAGCAGCTTGGGGGAACCGGGATCTAGCAATCAGCCCCAGCATTTT. Translation gives CASSLGEPGSSNQPQHF.

This clonotype was observed a handful of times. V usage is TRBV6-6 and J usage is TRBJ2-1; 7 bases fit TRBD2. Trimming cost V 7 bases and J 2 bases; bases outside gene matches: 5. The CDR3 covers 14 residues. Germline assignment: CDR1 MNHNY and CDR2 SVGAGI (reference sequence). This CDR3 reads CASIREVTYNEQFF. The CDR3 coding sequence is TGTGCCAGCATACGGGAGGTAACCTACAATGAGCAGTTCTTC.

This clonotype was counted a few times. This chain uses TRBV9 with TRBJ1-3, with D unclear. Germline CDR1 and CDR2: SGDLS and YYNGEE. CDR3 length: 15 amino acids. The V and J ends lost 3 bases and 2 bases respectively, with 12 bases between them. CDR3 sequence reads: CASSASGSPGNTIYF. The DNA of the CDR3 is TGTGCCAGCAGCGCGTCGGGGTCACCTGGAAACACCATATATTTT. Supplemented by reference TRBV9 and TRBJ1-3, the full variable domain reads DSGVTQTPKHLITATGQRVTLRCSPRSGDLSVYWYQQSLDQGLQFLIQYYNGEERAKGNILERFSAQQFPDLHSELNLSSLELGDSALYFCASSASGSPGNTIYFGEGSWLTVV.

This clonotype occurred a few times. The chain uses TRBV28 and TRBJ2-5; D may be TRBD1 (6 bases). The end of the DNA aligns better with TRBJ2-7, so the J call may be wrong. The germline CDR1 and CDR2 sequences are MDHEN and SYDVKM. This CDR3 has 16 residues. The chain's CDR3 is CASSSLDSALDYEQYF. The CDR3 region has the DNA TGTGCCAGCAGTTCCTTGGACAGCGCCCTGGACTACGAGCAGTACTTC.